This T cell receptor (beta chain) was sequenced during a study of radiotherapy plus CTLA-4 blockade in lung cancer. TCRdb's copy holds only in-frame clones and misses some; the assay was immunoSEQ multiplex PCR. The table shows about 78,000 clones, with around 87% occurring only once. V shed 0 bases and J shed 5 bases, with 7 bases lying between them. The length of the CDR3 is 13 residues. CDR1 is SEHNR and CDR2 is FQNEAQ in the germline V gene (reference sequence). The TCR was taken from a human donor with non-small cell lung cancer who had stable disease on radiotherapy plus ipilimumab. The rearrangement joins TRBV7-9 to TRBJ2-5, with D hard to call. This sample comprised peripheral blood, obtained from a patient treated with radiotherapy plus ipilimumab. DNA for the CDR3: TGTGCCAGCAGCTTAGCGACTGGGGAGACCCAGTACTTC. It yields the protein CASSLATGETQYF.